This T cell receptor beta chain stems from a study of blood T cell repertoires in COVID-19. As for the study in general: Donors in the United States, Italy and Spain gave samples during acute or convalescent COVID-19. The cDNA or gDNA used as material had been derived from T cells, B-cell-depleted T cells, or PBMCs.

Using immunoSEQ multiplex PCR, the repertoire was profiled, and TCRdb retains in-frame clones only, with some absent. The table has about 440,000 clones, about 92% seen once. Across 20 to 25 US areas, participants ranged in age from about 18 to 90 years. This CDR3 comprises 12 residues. CDR1 and CDR2 (germline): MDHEN, SYDVKM. The ends were cut back, 7 bases at V and 0 bases at J, with 6 bases in the middle. Sequencing input: PBMCs or T cells enriched from blood (not recorded which). This rearrangement joins TRBV28 to TRBJ1-2, with unresolved D. The sequence was obtained from a man younger than 30 who had recovered from COVID-19. The CDR3 DNA reads TGTGCCAGCACCGGGGCTAACTATGGCTACACCTTC. It yields the protein CASTGANYGYTF.